This TCR beta chain was recorded in a study of CD8+CD57+ T cells in acquired aplastic anemia. Trimming removed 0 bases at V and 0 bases at J, with 15 bases between. Germline V gives CDR1 SGDLS, CDR2 YYNGEE. The CDR3 totals 17 residues. CDR3 and TCR beta VDJ profiling relied on a genomic DNA template. TCRdb itself ran the reads through MiXCR, one entry per CDR3 protein. The sample shows 200,000 or so distinct CDR3 sequences, 64% of them seen only once. This receptor was obtained from a human donor with severe aplastic anemia or a healthy control (not recorded which). The sequenced sample consisted of sorted CD4+, CD8+, or CD8+CD57+ T cells (not recorded which) from PBMCs. The chain links TRBV9 to TRBJ1-1, with D unresolved. The CDR3 bases are TGTGCCAGCAGCGTAGACAGTAACACGGCATTGAACACTGAAGCTTTCTTT. Its protein product is CASSVDSNTALNTEAFF.